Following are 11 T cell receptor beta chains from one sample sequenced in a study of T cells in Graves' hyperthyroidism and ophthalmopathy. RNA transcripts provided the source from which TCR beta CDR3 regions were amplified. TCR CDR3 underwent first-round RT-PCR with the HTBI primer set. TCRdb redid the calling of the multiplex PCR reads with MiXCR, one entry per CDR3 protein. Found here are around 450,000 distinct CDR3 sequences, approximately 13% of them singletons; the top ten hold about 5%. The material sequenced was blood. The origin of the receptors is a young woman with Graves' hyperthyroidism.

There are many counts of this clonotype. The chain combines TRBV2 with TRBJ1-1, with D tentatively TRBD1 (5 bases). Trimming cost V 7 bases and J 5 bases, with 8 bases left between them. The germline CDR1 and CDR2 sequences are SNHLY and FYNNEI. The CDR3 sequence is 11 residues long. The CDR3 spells CASIQGTEAFF. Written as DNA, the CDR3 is TGTGCCAGCATCCAGGGAACTGAAGCTTTCTTT.

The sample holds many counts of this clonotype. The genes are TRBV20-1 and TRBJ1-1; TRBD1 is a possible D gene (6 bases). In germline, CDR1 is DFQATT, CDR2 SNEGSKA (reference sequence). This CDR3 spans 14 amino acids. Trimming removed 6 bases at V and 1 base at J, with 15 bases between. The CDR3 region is CSAKPGHQNTEAFF. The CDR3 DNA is TGCAGTGCCAAACCGGGACACCAGAACACTGAAGCTTTCTTT.

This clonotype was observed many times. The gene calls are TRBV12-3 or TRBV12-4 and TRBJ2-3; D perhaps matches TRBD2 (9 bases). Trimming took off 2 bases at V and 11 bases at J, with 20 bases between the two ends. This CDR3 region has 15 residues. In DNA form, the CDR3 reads TGTGCCAGCAGTTTAAGGACTAGCGTACAGGGGGGGCAGTATTTT. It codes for CASSLRTSVQGGQYF.

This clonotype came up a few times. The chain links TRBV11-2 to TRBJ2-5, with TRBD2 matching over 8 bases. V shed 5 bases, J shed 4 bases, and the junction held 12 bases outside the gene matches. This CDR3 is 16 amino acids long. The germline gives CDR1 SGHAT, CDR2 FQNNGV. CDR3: CASSPGGAIGRETQYF. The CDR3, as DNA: TGTGCCAGCAGCCCGGGAGGGGCTATTGGAAGAGAGACCCAGTACTTC. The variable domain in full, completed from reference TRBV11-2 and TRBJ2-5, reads EAGVAQSPRYKIIEKRQSVAFWCNPISGHATLYWYQQILGQGPKLLIQFQNNGVVDDSQLPKDRFSAERLKGVDSTLKIQPAKLEDSAVYLCASSPGGAIGRETQYFGPGTRLLVL.

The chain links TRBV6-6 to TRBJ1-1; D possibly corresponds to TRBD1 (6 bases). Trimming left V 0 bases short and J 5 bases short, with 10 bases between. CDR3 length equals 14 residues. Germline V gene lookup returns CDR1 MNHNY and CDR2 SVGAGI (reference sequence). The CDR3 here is CASSYSQGQTEAFF. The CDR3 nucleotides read TGTGCCAGCAGTTACTCCCAGGGGCAAACTGAAGCTTTCTTT.

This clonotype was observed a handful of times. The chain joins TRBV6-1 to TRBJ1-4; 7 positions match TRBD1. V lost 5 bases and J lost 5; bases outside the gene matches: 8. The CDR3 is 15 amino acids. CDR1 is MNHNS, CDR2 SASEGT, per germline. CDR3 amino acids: CASSPRDRKNEKLFF. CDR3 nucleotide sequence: TGTGCCAGCAGTCCTCGGGACAGAAAAAATGAAAAACTGTTTTTT.

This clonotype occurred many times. The CDR3 coding sequence is TGCAGCGCTGCGGACCGTAACAATCAGCCCCAGCATTTT. Amino acid sequence: CSAADRNNQPQHF. The chain is built from TRBV29-1 and TRBJ1-5, with D hard to call. V was clipped by 7 bases and J by 3 bases, with 13 bases between them. In germline, CDR1 is SQVTM, CDR2 ANQGSEA. The CDR3 totals 13 residues.

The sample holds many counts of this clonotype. The CDR3: CASSPYLGSSYNEQFF. The CDR3 DNA reads as TGTGCCAGCAGCCCCTACCTCGGCAGCTCCTACAATGAGCAGTTCTTC. This chain links TRBV7-9 with TRBJ2-1; D not resolved. The V end was cut by 5 bases, the J end by 0 bases, with 14 bases between. Germline CDR1 SEHNR, CDR2 FQNEAQ (reference sequence). The CDR3 length is 16 residues.

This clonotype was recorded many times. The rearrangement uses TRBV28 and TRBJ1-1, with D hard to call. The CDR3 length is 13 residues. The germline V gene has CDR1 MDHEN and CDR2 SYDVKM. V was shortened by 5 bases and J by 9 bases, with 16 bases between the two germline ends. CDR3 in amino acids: CASSLITPNQAFF. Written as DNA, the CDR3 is TGTGCCAGCAGTCTAATCACACCAAATCAAGCTTTCTTT.

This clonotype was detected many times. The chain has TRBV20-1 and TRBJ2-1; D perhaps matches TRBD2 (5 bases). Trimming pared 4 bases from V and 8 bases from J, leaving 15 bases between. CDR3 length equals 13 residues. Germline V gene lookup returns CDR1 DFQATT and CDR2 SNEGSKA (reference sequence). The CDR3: CSAKNGLGYEQFF. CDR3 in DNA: TGCAGTGCTAAGAACGGACTGGGATATGAGCAGTTCTTC.

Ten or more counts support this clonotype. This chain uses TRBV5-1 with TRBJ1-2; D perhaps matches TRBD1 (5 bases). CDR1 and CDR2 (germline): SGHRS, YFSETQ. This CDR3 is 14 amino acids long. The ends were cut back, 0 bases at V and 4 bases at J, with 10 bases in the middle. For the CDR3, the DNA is TGCGCCAGCAGCTTGGAGGGGCAAGGCTATGGCTACACCTTC. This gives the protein CASSLEGQGYGYTF.